This T cell receptor beta chain came from a study of beta chain features in type 1 diabetes. One heparinised draw of blood, averaging around 100 mL, came from each donor. A sort by CD45RO/CCR7/CD25/CD127/CD95/CD27 yielded CD4+ naive, central memory, regulatory and stem cell-like memory cells. Without exception, sorted populations had purity beyond 95%. This clone has a count of ten or more. Per the germline V gene, CDR1 is SGHRS and CDR2 is YFSETQ. Deletions cut 1 base from V and 0 bases from J, with 13 bases between. The CDR3 has 16 residues. Every bit of the isolated RNA underwent reverse transcription, so sequencing read expressed TCRB transcripts. The repertoire was sequenced with immunoSEQ multiplex PCR; TCRdb's copy has only in-frame clones and lacks some. The repertoire includes around 320,000 clones, 13% to 15% of them detected once, and approximately 6.7% sits in the top ten.

The clonotype was recovered from a man under 40 in good health. What was sequenced was central memory CD4+ T cells from blood. The rearrangement uses TRBV5-1 and TRBJ1-1; D is ambiguous. This CDR3 reads CASSLSTAKMNTEAFF. In nucleotides, the CDR3 is TGCGCCAGCAGCTTGTCGACGGCTAAAATGAACACTGAAGCTTTCTTT.